Presented here are 3 T cell receptor beta chains from one specimen sequenced in a study of blood T cell repertoires in COVID-19. TCRdb keeps only in-frame clones here, not all; method: immunoSEQ multiplex PCR. The sample contains some 100,000 clones, about 91% of which appear only once. Sequencing was carried out using peripheral blood. These receptor sequences come from a woman in her 70s with acute or convalescent COVID-19.

Worth noting for this clone: The same CDR3 also results from other DNA sequences found in this sample. The chain uses TRBV18 and TRBJ1-1; the match to TRBD1 covers 7 bases. Losses at the gene ends were 4 bases for V and 0 bases for J; bases not matched to a gene: 2. Germline V CDR1 and CDR2: KGHSH, LQKENI. The CDR3 has 14 amino acids. DNA for the CDR3: TGTGCCAGCTCACGGGACAGCCTGAACACTGAAGCTTTCTTT. This codes for CASSRDSLNTEAFF.

The V gene is TRBV11-1, the J gene TRBJ2-5; maybe TRBD1 (6 bases). This CDR3 region has 16 residues. Between the trimmed V and J ends, which lost 2 bases and 4 bases, there was a span of 17 bases. The germline CDR1 and CDR2 sequences are SGHAT and FQDESV (reference sequence). The CDR3 DNA reads TGTGCCAGCAGCTTACTAAAGGACAGATTTGGAGAGACCCAGTACTTC. Translation: CASSLLKDRFGETQYF.

The V call is TRBV11-2, the J call TRBJ1-4; 11 positions match TRBD1. The trim removed 4 bases at V and 8 bases at J, leaving 18 bases unmatched. Germline V CDR1 and CDR2: SGHAT, FQNNGV. The CDR3 consists of 19 residues. DNA of the CDR3: TGTGCCAGCAGCTCACGTCGGACAGGGGGCGCAATCGTCCGCGAAAAACTGTTTTTT. Protein: CASSSRRTGGAIVREKLFF. The full variable domain, its missing parts supplied by reference TRBV11-2 and TRBJ1-4, is EAGVAQSPRYKIIEKRQSVAFWCNPISGHATLYWYQQILGQGPKLLIQFQNNGVVDDSQLPKDRFSAERLKGVDSTLKIQPAKLEDSAVYLCASSSRRTGGAIVREKLFFGSGTQLSVL.